The T cell receptor (beta chain) under discussion was sequenced for a study of T cells after somatic rescue of genetic block. V was clipped by 1 base and J by 15 bases, with 19 bases between them. The CDR3 spans 14 residues. Germline CDR1 is MDHEN and CDR2 is SYDVKM. Sequencing was performed with immunoSEQ multiplex PCR; in TCRdb, only in-frame clones are kept and a portion is missing. The sample shows roughly 120,000 clones, around nine tenths of them seen only once. The source of this sequence is a woman between 18 and 29 years old. The chain carries TRBV28 and TRBJ2-1, with TRBD1 as a possible D gene (8 bases). The specimen was peripheral blood mononuclear cells (PBMCs). In DNA form, the CDR3 reads TGTGCCAGCAGTTTATTGACAGGGGAGGGGGAGGGGTTCTTC. The encoded protein is CASSLLTGEGEGFF.